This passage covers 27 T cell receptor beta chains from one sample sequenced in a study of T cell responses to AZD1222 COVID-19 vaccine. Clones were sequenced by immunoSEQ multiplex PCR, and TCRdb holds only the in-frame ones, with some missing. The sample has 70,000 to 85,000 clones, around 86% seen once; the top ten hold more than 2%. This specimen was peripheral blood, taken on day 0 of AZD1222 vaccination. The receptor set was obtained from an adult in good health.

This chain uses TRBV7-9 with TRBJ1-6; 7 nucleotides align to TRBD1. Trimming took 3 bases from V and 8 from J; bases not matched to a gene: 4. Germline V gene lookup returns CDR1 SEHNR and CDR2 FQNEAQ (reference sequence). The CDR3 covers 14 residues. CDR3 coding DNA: TGTGCCAGCAGCTTCGACAGGGTATATTCACCCCTCCACTTT. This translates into CASSFDRVYSPLHF.

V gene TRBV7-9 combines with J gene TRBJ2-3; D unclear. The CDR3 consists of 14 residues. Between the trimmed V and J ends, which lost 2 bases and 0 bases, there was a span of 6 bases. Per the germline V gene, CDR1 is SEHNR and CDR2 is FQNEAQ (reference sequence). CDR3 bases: TGTGCCAGCAGCTTAAGGCAGAGCACAGATACGCAGTATTTT. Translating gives CASSLRQSTDTQYF.

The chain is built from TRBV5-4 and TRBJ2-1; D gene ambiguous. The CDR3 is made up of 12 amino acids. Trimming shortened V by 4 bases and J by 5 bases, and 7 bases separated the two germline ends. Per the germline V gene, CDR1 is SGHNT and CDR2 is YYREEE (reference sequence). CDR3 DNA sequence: TGTGCCAGCAGCGGCCTCGACAATGAGCAGTTCTTC. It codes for CASSGLDNEQFF.

CDR3 loop: CASTRTGGLATNEKLFF. CDR3 DNA sequence: TGTGCCAGCACCCGGACAGGGGGCTTAGCAACTAATGAAAAACTGTTTTTT. V and J are TRBV11-2 and TRBJ1-4; 11 bases align to TRBD1. The CDR3 is 17 residues long. Trimming took 7 bases from V and 0 from J; bases not matched to a gene: 7. Germline V gene sequence: CDR1 SGHAT, CDR2 FQNNGV.

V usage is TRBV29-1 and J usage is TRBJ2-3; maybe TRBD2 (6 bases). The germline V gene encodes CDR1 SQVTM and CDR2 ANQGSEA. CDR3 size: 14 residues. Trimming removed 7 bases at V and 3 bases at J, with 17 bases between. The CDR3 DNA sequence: TGCAGCGCCTACACCGGGGGTGTGACAGATACGCAGTATTTT. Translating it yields CSAYTGGVTDTQYF.

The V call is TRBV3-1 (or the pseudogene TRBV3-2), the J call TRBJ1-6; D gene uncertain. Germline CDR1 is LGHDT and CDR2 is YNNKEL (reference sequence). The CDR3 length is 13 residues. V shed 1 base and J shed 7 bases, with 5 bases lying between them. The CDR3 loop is CASSQGRNSPLHF. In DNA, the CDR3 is TGTGCCAGCAGCCAAGGCCGGAATTCACCCCTCCACTTT.

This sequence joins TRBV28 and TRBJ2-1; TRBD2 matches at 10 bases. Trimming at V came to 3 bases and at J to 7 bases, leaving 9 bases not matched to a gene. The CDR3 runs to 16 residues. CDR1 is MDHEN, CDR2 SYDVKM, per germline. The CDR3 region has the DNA TGTGCCAGCAGTTTTTTAGTAGCGGGAGGAGGTAATGAGCAGTTCTTC. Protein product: CASSFLVAGGGNEQFF.

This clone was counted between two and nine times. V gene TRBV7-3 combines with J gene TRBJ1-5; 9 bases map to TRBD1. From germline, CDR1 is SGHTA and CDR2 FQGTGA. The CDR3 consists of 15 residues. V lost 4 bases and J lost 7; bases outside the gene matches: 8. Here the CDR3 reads CASSSRGTGRQPQHF. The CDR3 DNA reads TGTGCCAGCAGCTCACGGGGGACAGGGCGACAGCCCCAGCATTTT.

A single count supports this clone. The CDR3 DNA follows: TGTGCCAGCTCACAAATACAGGGGCCCAATGAGCAGTTCTTC. Translated: CASSQIQGPNEQFF. The J gene is TRBJ2-1, the V gene TRBV18; 7 bases are shared with TRBD1. CDR1 is KGHSH, CDR2 LQKENI, per germline. The CDR3 consists of 14 residues. V lost 4 bases and J lost 6; bases outside the gene matches: 6.

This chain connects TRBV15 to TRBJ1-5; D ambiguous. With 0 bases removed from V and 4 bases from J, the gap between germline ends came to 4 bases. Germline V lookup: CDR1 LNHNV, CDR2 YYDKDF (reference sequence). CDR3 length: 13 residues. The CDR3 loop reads CATSREGNQPQHF. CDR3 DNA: TGTGCCACCAGCAGAGAGGGGAATCAGCCCCAGCATTTT. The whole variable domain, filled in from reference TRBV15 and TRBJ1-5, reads DAMVIQNPRYQVTQFGKPVTLSCSQTLNHNVMYWYQQKSSQAPKLLFHYYDKDFNNEADTPDNFQSRRPNTSFCFLDIRSPGLGDTAMYLCATSREGNQPQHFGDGTRLSIL.

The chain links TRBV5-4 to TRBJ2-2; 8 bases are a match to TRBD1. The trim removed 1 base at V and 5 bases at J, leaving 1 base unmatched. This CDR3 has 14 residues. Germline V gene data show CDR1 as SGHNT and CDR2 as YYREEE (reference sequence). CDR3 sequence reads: CASSLRTGTGELFF. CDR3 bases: TGTGCCAGCAGCTTGAGGACAGGGACCGGGGAGCTGTTTTTT.

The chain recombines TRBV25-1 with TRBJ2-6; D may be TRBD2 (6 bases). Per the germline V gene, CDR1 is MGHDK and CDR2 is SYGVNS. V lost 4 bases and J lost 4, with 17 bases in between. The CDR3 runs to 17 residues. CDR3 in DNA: TGTGCCAGCAGTGCGACGGACTACCCACCAGGGGCCAACGTCCTGACTTTC. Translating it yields CASSATDYPPGANVLTF.

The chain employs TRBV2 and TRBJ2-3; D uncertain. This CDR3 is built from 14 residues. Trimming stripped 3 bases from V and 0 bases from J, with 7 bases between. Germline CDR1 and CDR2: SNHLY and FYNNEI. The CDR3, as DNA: TGTGCCAGCAGTGACCGTTCAAGCACAGATACGCAGTATTTT. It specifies CASSDRSSTDTQYF.

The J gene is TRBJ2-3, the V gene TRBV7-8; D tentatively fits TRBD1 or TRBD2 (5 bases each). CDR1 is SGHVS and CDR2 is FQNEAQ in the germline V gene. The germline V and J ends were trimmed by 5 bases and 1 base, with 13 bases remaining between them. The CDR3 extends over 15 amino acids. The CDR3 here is CASSALTGRTDTQYF. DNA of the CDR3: TGTGCCAGCAGCGCCCTCACGGGGCGCACAGATACGCAGTATTTT.

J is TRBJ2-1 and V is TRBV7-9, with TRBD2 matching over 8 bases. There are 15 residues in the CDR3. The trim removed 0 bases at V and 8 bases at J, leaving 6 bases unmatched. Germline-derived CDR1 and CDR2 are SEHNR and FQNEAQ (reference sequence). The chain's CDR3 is CASSLAQRESDEQFF. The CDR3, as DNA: TGTGCCAGCAGCTTAGCCCAGCGGGAGAGCGATGAGCAGTTCTTC.

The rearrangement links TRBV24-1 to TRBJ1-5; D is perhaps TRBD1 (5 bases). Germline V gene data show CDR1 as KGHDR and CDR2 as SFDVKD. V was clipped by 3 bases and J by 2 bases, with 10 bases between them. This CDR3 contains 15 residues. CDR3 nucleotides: TGTGCCACCAGTGATCCCGGGGGTGGCAATCAGCCCCAGCATTTT. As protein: CATSDPGGGNQPQHF.

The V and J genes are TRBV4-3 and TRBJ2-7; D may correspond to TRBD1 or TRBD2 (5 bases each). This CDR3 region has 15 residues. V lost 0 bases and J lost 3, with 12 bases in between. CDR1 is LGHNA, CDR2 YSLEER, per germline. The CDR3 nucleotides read TGCGCCAGCAGCCAAGAAGCTACGAGGGGCTACGAGCAGTACTTC. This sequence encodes CASSQEATRGYEQYF.

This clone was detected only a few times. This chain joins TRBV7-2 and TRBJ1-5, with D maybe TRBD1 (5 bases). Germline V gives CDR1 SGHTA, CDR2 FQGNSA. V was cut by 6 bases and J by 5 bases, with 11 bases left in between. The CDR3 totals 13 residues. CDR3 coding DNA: TGTGCCAGCAGGGCGGGGGAATATCAGCCCCAGCATTTT. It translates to CASRAGEYQPQHF.

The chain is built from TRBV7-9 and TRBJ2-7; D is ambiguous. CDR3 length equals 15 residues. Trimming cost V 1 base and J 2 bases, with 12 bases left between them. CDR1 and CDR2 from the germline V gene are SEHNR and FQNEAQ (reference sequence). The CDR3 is CASSLVAENPYEQYF. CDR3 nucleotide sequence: TGTGCCAGCAGCTTAGTGGCAGAGAATCCCTACGAGCAGTACTTC. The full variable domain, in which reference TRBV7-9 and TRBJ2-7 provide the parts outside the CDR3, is DTGVSQNPRHKITKRGQNVTFRCDPISEHNRLYWYRQTLGQGPEFLTYFQNEAQLEKSRLLSDRFSAERPKGSFSTLEIQRTEQGDSAMYLCASSLVAENPYEQYFGPGTRLTVT.

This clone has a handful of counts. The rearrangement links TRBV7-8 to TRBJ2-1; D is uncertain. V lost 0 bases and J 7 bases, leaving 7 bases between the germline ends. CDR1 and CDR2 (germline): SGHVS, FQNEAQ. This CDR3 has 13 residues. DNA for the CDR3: TGTGCCAGCAGCTTAGCGCTCGGGAATGAGCAGTTCTTC. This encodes CASSLALGNEQFF. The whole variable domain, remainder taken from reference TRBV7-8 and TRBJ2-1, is GAGVSQSPRYKVAKRGQDVALRCDPISGHVSLFWYQQALGQGPEFLTYFQNEAQLDKSGLPSDRFFAERPEGSVSTLKIQRTQQEDSAVYLCASSLALGNEQFFGPGTRLTVL.

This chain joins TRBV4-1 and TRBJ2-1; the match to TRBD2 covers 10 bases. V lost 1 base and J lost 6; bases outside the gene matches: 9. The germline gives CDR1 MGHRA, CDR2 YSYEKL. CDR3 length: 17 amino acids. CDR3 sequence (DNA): TGCGCCAGCAGCCAAGTCAGCGGGAGGGCCCCCCTCAATGAGCAGTTCTTC. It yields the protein CASSQVSGRAPLNEQFF.

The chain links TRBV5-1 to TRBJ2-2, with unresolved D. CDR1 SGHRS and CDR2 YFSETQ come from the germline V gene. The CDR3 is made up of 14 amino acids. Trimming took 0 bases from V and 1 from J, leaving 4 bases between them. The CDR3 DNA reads TGCGCCAGCAGCTTGGGTAGGAACACCGGGGAGCTGTTTTTT. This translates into CASSLGRNTGELFF.

The chain's CDR3 is CASSLEGGDTQYF. Written as DNA, the CDR3 is TGTGCCAGCAGCTTGGAGGGCGGAGATACGCAGTATTTT. The chain recombines TRBV28 with TRBJ2-3, with D maybe TRBD2 (6 bases). Germline CDR1 reads MDHEN; CDR2 reads SYDVKM. Trimming stripped 6 bases from V and 5 bases from J, with 12 bases between. The CDR3 runs 13 residues.

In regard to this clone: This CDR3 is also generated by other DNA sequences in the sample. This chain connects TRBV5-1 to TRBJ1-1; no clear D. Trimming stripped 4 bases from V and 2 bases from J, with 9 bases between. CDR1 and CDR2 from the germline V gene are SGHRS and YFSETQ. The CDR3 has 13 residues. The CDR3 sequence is CASSLGSNTEAFF. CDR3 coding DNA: TGCGCCAGCAGCCTCGGCAGCAACACTGAAGCTTTCTTT.

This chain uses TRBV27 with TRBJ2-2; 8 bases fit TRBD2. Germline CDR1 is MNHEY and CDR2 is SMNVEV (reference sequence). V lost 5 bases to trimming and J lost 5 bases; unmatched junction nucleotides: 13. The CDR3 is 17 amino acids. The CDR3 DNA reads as TGTGCCAGCAGTACCCCAGTGGCGGGAGGTCGTACCGGGGAGCTGTTTTTT. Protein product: CASSTPVAGGRTGELFF.

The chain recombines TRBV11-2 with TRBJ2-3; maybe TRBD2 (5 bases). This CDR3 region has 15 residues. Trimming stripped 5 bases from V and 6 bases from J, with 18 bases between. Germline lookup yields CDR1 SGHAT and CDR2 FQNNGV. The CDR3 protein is CASSPERSGGDTQYF. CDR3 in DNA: TGTGCCAGCAGCCCGGAGCGGTCAGGTGGGGATACGCAGTATTTT. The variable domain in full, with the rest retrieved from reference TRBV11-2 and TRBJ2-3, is EAGVAQSPRYKIIEKRQSVAFWCNPISGHATLYWYQQILGQGPKLLIQFQNNGVVDDSQLPKDRFSAERLKGVDSTLKIQPAKLEDSAVYLCASSPERSGGDTQYFGPGTRLTVL.

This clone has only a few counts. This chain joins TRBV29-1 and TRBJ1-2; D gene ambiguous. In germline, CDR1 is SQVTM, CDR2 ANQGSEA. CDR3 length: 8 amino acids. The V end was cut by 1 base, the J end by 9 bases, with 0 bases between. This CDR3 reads CSVEGYTF. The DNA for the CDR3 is TGCAGCGTTGAAGGCTACACCTTC.